The subject of this entry is one T cell receptor beta chain. Its target is not known. These data are taken from a study of T-cell memory formation after mild COVID-19. Study-level findings and limits: Day 15 to 85 contracting clones showed balanced CD4/CD8; later expanders leaned CD4+.

TCRdb fed the 5' RACE reads into MiXCR, producing one record per CDR3 protein. The profile shows under 250,000 distinct CDR3 sequences, roughly a tenth of them singletons. V lost 9 bases, J lost 13 bases, and 16 bases lay in between. This CDR3 spans 12 amino acids. The germline gives CDR1 MDHEN, CDR2 SYDVKM. The specimen sequenced was PBMCs or a T cell subset sorted from them (not recorded which). This clonotype was sampled from a man aged 18 to 29 who had mild COVID-19 (a few samples of this study predate the infection). Cell type and time point are not known. The chain employs TRBV28 and TRBJ1-6; no definite D call. The CDR3 region is CASSGQDRPLHF. Here the CDR3 DNA reads TGTGCCAGTTCGGGTCAGGATAGGCCCCTCCACTTT.